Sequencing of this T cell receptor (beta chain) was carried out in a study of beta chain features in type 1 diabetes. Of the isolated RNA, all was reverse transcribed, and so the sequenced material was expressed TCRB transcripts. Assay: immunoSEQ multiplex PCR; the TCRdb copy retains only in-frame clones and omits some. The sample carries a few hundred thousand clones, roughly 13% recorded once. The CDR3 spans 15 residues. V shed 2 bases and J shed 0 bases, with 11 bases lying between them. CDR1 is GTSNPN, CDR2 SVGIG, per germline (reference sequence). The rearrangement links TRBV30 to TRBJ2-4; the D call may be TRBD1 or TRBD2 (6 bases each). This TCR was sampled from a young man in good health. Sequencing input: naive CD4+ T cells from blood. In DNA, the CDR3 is TGTGCCTGGAGTAGGGGGGTGGGAGCCAAAAACATTCAGTACTTC. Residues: CAWSRGVGAKNIQYF.